The 18 T cell receptor beta chains below all came from one sample that was sequenced in a study of OX40 agonist ivuxolimab in advanced cancers. Sequencing was performed with immunoSEQ multiplex PCR; in TCRdb, only in-frame clones are kept and a portion is missing. The sample shows over 35,000 clones, 75% to 90% of them seen only once. The specimen was CD4+ or CD8+ T cells sorted from blood, collected in a trial of the OX40 agonist ivuxolimab. The receptors shown here come from an adult with an advanced solid tumor such as melanoma, head and neck, liver or kidney cancer.

The chain links TRBV28 to TRBJ2-7, with 9 bases aligning to TRBD1. The CDR3 has 14 residues. Losses at the gene ends were 6 bases for V and 5 bases for J; bases not matched to a gene: 8. Looked up from germline, CDR1 is MDHEN and CDR2 is SYDVKM. The CDR3 is CASRTGTGYHEQYF. CDR3 bases: TGTGCCAGCAGGACCGGGACAGGGTACCACGAGCAGTACTTC. The whole variable domain, remainder taken from reference TRBV28 and TRBJ2-7, is DVKVTQSSRYLVKRTGEKVFLECVQDMDHENMFWYRQDPGLGLRLIYFSYDVKMKEKGDIPEGYSVSREKKERFSLILESASTNQTSMYLCASRTGTGYHEQYFGPGTRLTVT.

This clone was seen a single time. The J gene is TRBJ2-6, the V gene TRBV28; D gene unclear. Germline V gene sequence: CDR1 MDHEN, CDR2 SYDVKM. The CDR3 loop spans 13 amino acids. Deletions cut 5 bases from V and 15 bases from J, with 17 bases between. CDR3 amino acids: CASSPRRKVDLTF. For the CDR3, the DNA is TGTGCCAGCAGTCCCCGAAGGAAGGTAGACCTGACTTTC.

This clone was observed a few times. The chain's CDR3 is CASSFGQGSTDTQYF. DNA for the CDR3: TGTGCCAGCAGCTTCGGACAGGGAAGCACAGATACGCAGTATTTT. The chain has TRBV9 and TRBJ2-3; 8 nucleotides align to TRBD1. The junction had 4 bases not matched to a gene; V was cut back by 4 bases and J by 0 bases. The germline gives CDR1 SGDLS, CDR2 YYNGEE. This CDR3 comprises 15 residues.

The rearrangement joins TRBV5-6 to TRBJ2-7, with 10 bases identical to TRBD2. After removal of 0 bases from V and 3 bases from J, the junction contained 6 bases not matched to a gene. Germline CDR1 SGHDT, CDR2 YYEEEE. The CDR3 sequence is 16 residues long. CDR3 region: CASSLGLAGENYEQYF. CDR3 bases: TGTGCCAGCAGCTTGGGGCTAGCGGGAGAAAACTACGAGCAGTACTTC.

The chain uses TRBV19 and TRBJ1-5; D possibly corresponds to TRBD1 (5 bases). Germline CDR1 and CDR2: LNHDA and SQIVND (reference sequence). Deletions cut 9 bases from V and 0 bases from J, with 9 bases between. This CDR3 spans 13 amino acids. CDR3 nucleotides: TGTGCCAGCCGGGACTATAGCAATCAGCCCCAGCATTTT. The encoded protein is CASRDYSNQPQHF.

Only a few counts were recorded for this clone. The CDR3 here is CASSLQGDTEAFF. In nucleotides, the CDR3 is TGTGCCAGCAGCTTACAGGGGGACACTGAAGCTTTCTTT. The V gene is TRBV7-9, the J gene TRBJ1-1, with 7 bases aligning to TRBD1. CDR1 is SEHNR and CDR2 is FQNEAQ in the germline V gene (reference sequence). V was pared by 2 bases and J by 3 bases, with 0 bases of the junction left unmatched. This CDR3 spans 13 amino acids.

This chain links TRBV9 with TRBJ1-6; no clear D. Germline CDR1 reads SGDLS; CDR2 reads YYNGEE. This CDR3 is 14 amino acids long. Trimming cost V 3 bases and J 6 bases, with 10 bases left between them. CDR3 DNA sequence: TGTGCCAGCAGCGGGCACGTCTCTAATTCACCCCTCCACTTT. Its translation: CASSGHVSNSPLHF. Looking up the rest from reference TRBV9 and TRBJ1-6 gives the full variable domain: DSGVTQTPKHLITATGQRVTLRCSPRSGDLSVYWYQQSLDQGLQFLIQYYNGEERAKGNILERFSAQQFPDLHSELNLSSLELGDSALYFCASSGHVSNSPLHFGNGTRLTVT.

This CDR3 reads CASRKGTYNEQFF. In nucleotides, the CDR3 is TGCGCCAGCAGAAAGGGGACCTACAATGAGCAGTTCTTC. This chain uses TRBV10-1 with TRBJ2-1; TRBD1 is a possible D gene (5 bases). The germline V gene encodes CDR1 WNHNN and CDR2 SYGVQD (reference sequence). Trimming removed 6 bases from V and 2 bases from J, with 8 bases in between. This CDR3 region has 13 residues.

A note on this clone: A read error may produce the germline difference seen at one junction end. The chain carries TRBV7-7 and TRBJ2-7, with D maybe TRBD1 (6 bases). The CDR3 sequence is 15 residues long. CDR1 and CDR2 (germline): SSHAT, FNYEAQ (reference sequence). CDR3 DNA sequence: TGTGCTAGCAGCTTAGGTCCACAGGGAACCTACGAGCAGTACTTC. It yields the protein CASSLGPQGTYEQYF.

This chain joins TRBV10-1 and TRBJ2-1; 11 bases are a match to TRBD2. Trimming cost V 1 base and J 7 bases; bases outside gene matches: 3. Germline V CDR1 and CDR2: WNHNN, SYGVQD (reference sequence). This CDR3 is 15 amino acids long. The CDR3 DNA reads TGCGCCAGCAGTGAGTTGGTAGCGGGAGGGAATGAGCAGTTCTTC. The encoded protein is CASSELVAGGNEQFF.

V gene TRBV29-1 combines with J gene TRBJ2-7; TRBD1 might be the D (6 bases). The CDR3 is made up of 13 amino acids. Trimming removed 6 bases at V and 6 bases at J, with 18 bases between. Germline V gene sequence: CDR1 SQVTM, CDR2 ANQGSEA. The CDR3: CSVVGAGVLEQYF. For the CDR3, the DNA is TGCAGCGTGGTCGGGGCAGGGGTACTCGAGCAGTACTTC.

This chain links TRBV2 with TRBJ2-7; possible D gene TRBD1, 6 bases. V lost 9 bases to trimming and J lost 4 bases, with 10 bases between them. CDR1 SNHLY and CDR2 FYNNEI come from the germline V gene. The CDR3 extends over 11 amino acids. The CDR3 protein is CASKQGYEQYF. For the CDR3, the DNA is TGTGCCAGTAAACAGGGTTACGAGCAGTACTTC.

The chain has TRBV28 and TRBJ1-2; D is unclear. Trimming took 2 bases from V and 5 from J, leaving 6 bases between them. This CDR3 spans 12 amino acids. CDR1 and CDR2 (germline): MDHEN, SYDVKM. The CDR3 region has the DNA TGTGCCAGCAGTTTAGCCAGGTATGGCTACACCTTC. It encodes CASSLARYGYTF.

The chain employs TRBV7-2 and TRBJ1-2; D remains unclear. V was shortened by 2 bases and J by 0 bases, with 13 bases between the two germline ends. The CDR3 extends over 16 amino acids. Germline CDR1 is SGHTA and CDR2 is FQGNSA. CDR3 sequence: CASSLNTVGSNYGYTF. In DNA, the CDR3 is TGTGCCAGCAGCTTAAATACCGTCGGCTCTAACTATGGCTACACCTTC. Based on the CDR3 plus reference TRBV7-2 and TRBJ1-2, the full variable domain is GAGVSQSPSNKVTEKGKDVELRCDPISGHTALYWYRQSLGQGLEFLIYFQGNSAPDKSGLPSDRFSAERTGGSVSTLTIQRTQQEDSAVYLCASSLNTVGSNYGYTFGSGTRLTVV.

V usage is TRBV27 and J usage is TRBJ2-1; 8 positions agree with TRBD1. Trimming removed 4 bases from V and 9 bases from J; junction bases left unmatched: 11. CDR1 and CDR2 from the germline V gene are MNHEY and SMNVEV (reference sequence). This CDR3 contains 15 residues. As DNA, the CDR3 is TGTGCCAGCAGTTCCCCCCGGACAGGGTGGGGTGAGCAGTTCTTC. It codes for CASSSPRTGWGEQFF.

This clone was recorded once. The chain recombines TRBV10-2 with TRBJ1-1; 12 nucleotides align to TRBD1. CDR1 is WSHSY and CDR2 is SAAADI in the germline V gene. The length of the CDR3 is 16 residues. Trimming removed 6 bases from V and 4 bases from J; junction bases left unmatched: 9. The chain's CDR3 is CASRPGQGAPFTEAFF. The CDR3 DNA sequence: TGCGCCAGCAGACCGGGACAGGGGGCCCCCTTCACTGAAGCTTTCTTT.

This clone appeared a single time. The V and J genes are TRBV28 and TRBJ2-3; the D is unclear. Per the germline V gene, CDR1 is MDHEN and CDR2 is SYDVKM. CDR3 length: 13 amino acids. Deletions cut 6 bases from V and 6 bases from J, with 13 bases between. The CDR3 DNA follows: TGTGCCAGCAGCCAACCCAACGTGGATACGCAGTATTTT. Translation gives CASSQPNVDTQYF.

This clone is a singleton in its sample. The chain recombines TRBV7-2 with TRBJ1-3; D gene uncertain. The CDR3 is made up of 15 amino acids. Germline-derived CDR1 and CDR2 are SGHTA and FQGNSA. Trimming stripped 0 bases from V and 0 bases from J, with 6 bases between. The CDR3 reads CASSLALSSGNTIYF. In DNA, the CDR3 is TGTGCCAGCAGCTTAGCGCTTAGCTCTGGAAACACCATATATTTT. The variable domain in full, with the rest retrieved from reference TRBV7-2 and TRBJ1-3, is GAGVSQSPSNKVTEKGKDVELRCDPISGHTALYWYRQSLGQGLEFLIYFQGNSAPDKSGLPSDRFSAERTGGSVSTLTIQRTQQEDSAVYLCASSLALSSGNTIYFGEGSWLTVV.